The entry below describes one T cell receptor (beta chain). This PCR relied on a set of 60 Vbeta primers and 13 Jbeta primers. Repertoires were generated with immunoSEQ multiplex PCR, while TCRdb's copy carries only in-frame clones and drops some. The sample shows more than 95,000 clones, 83% of them seen only once. The entry originates in a study of cytomegalovirus exposure and HLA in healthy donors. This CDR3 region has 11 residues. Trimming stripped 5 bases from V and 6 bases from J, with 7 bases between. Germline assignment: CDR1 LNHNV and CDR2 YYDKDF (reference sequence). Material for sequencing was PBMCs. The sequence derives from a man aged 18-30 years in good health and CMV-seronegative. This chain links TRBV15 with TRBJ1-2; D not certain. Written as DNA, the CDR3 is TGTGCCACCAGCGCGGGCCATGGCTACACCTTC. Translation: CATSAGHGYTF. The entire variable domain, with the rest obtained from reference TRBV15 and TRBJ1-2, is as follows: DAMVIQNPRYQVTQFGKPVTLSCSQTLNHNVMYWYQQKSSQAPKLLFHYYDKDFNNEADTPDNFQSRRPNTSFCFLDIRSPGLGDTAMYLCATSAGHGYTFGSGTRLTVV.